The 7 T cell receptor beta chains given below trace back to one sample, sequenced in a study of shared clonotypes between healthy human individuals. Sequenced by immunoSEQ multiplex PCR; TCRdb stores in-frame clones only, minus some. The sample lists 2 million to 3 million clones, roughly 93% occurring once. Sequenced input: naive CD4+ T cells from PBMCs. The subset here: CD45RA+ positively selected. Receptors were obtained from a man aged 18 to 30 in good health. Some clones in this sample may be carry-over from other donors' samples.

This chain joins TRBV4-1 and TRBJ2-2, with D perhaps assigned TRBD1 or TRBD2 (5 bases each). The CDR3 covers 15 residues. Trimming left V 4 bases short and J 1 base short, with 10 bases between. Germline V gives CDR1 MGHRA, CDR2 YSYEKL. The CDR3 sequence is CASSRDGKNTGELFF. The CDR3 DNA reads TGCGCCAGCAGCCGGGACGGAAAGAACACCGGGGAGCTGTTTTTT.

The chain recombines TRBV14 with TRBJ2-7; 8 bases match TRBD1. V gave up 2 bases and J gave up 4 bases; unmatched junction bases: 7. This CDR3 comprises 15 residues. Germline-derived CDR1 and CDR2 are SGHDN and FVKESK. Here the CDR3 DNA reads TGTGCCAGCAGCCAAAACGCAGGGGGCTGGTACGAGCAGTACTTC. Its translation: CASSQNAGGWYEQYF.

This rearrangement joins TRBV7-9 to TRBJ1-3; 7 nucleotides agree with TRBD1. After removal of 5 bases from V and 8 bases from J, the junction contained 6 bases not matched to a gene. The CDR3 runs 13 residues. Germline assignment: CDR1 SEHNR and CDR2 FQNEAQ (reference sequence). In DNA form, the CDR3 reads TGTGCCAGCAGCGTAGGGGGCTCAGACACCATATATTTT. This encodes CASSVGGSDTIYF.

Written as DNA, the CDR3 is TGTGCCAGCCCAAGGGGTGGTCAAAGCACAGATACGCAGTATTTT. Protein product: CASPRGGQSTDTQYF. The genes are TRBV6-1 and TRBJ2-3; possible D gene TRBD1, 5 bases. Germline assignment: CDR1 MNHNS and CDR2 SASEGT. V was cut by 8 bases and J by 0 bases, with 15 bases left in between. This CDR3 is built from 15 residues.

V usage is TRBV25-1 and J usage is TRBJ2-7, with 7 bases that match TRBD1. The CDR3 has 15 amino acids. Trimming cost V 3 bases and J 0 bases; bases outside gene matches: 5. Germline V gives CDR1 MGHDK, CDR2 SYGVNS. The CDR3 region has the DNA TGTGCCAGCAGTGAGACGACAGGGAGCTCCTACGAGCAGTACTTC. Its translation is CASSETTGSSYEQYF.

The chain carries TRBV6-1 and TRBJ1-2; TRBD1 aligns across 8 bases. Per germline, CDR1 MNHNS and CDR2 SASEGT. The CDR3 is 15 amino acids. Losses at the gene ends were 10 bases for V and 2 bases for J; bases not matched to a gene: 12. The CDR3 sequence: CATGGAAGGNYGYTF. CDR3 DNA: TGTGCCACCGGGGGGGCCGCAGGGGGCAACTATGGCTACACCTTC.

The chain employs TRBV11-3 and TRBJ2-1; no firm D call. V shed 2 bases and J shed 6 bases, with 8 bases lying between them. Germline-derived CDR1 and CDR2 are SGHNT and YENEEA. The CDR3 spans 13 residues. The CDR3 is CASSLLGPNEQFF. CDR3 DNA: TGTGCCAGCAGCTTATTAGGTCCCAATGAGCAGTTCTTC.